This TCR beta chain was documented in a study of spatial heterogeneity in lung cancer. Overall study context: The study observed each unique TCR and UMI combination more than ten times on average in raw reads.

Using its own MiXCR run on the 5' RACE reads, TCRdb lists one record per CDR3 protein. This table has 15,000 to 20,000 distinct CDR3 sequences, under 7% appearing once. Regarding the study as a whole: Sequencing reached an estimated coverage of tumor T cells that was only 5.5% to 7% for alpha chains and around 13% for beta chains. For expanded intratumoral alpha and beta TCRs, counts tracked tumor mutation counts.

Time point given: sample taken at primary tumor resection. No cell sorting; template was whole RNA from tumor, lung tissue or PBMC. Per germline, CDR1 LGHNA and CDR2 YSLEER. The CDR3 contains 14 residues. Trimming took 0 bases from V and 6 from J, leaving 12 bases between them. At least ten counts were recorded for this clonotype. As yet, its antigen is unknown. V is TRBV4-3 and J is TRBJ2-7; possible D gene TRBD1, 6 bases. The receptor was isolated from a female donor with early-stage non-small cell lung cancer. Specimen: lung tumor tissue, collected at surgery. The CDR3, as DNA: TGCGCCAGCAGCCAAGACCCAGGGGTGGTCGAGCAGTACTTC. Translated, it gives CASSQDPGVVEQYF.